The present T cell receptor (beta chain) was sequenced within a study of blood T cell repertoires in COVID-19. Study details: The origin of the acute and convalescent COVID-19 samples was the United States, Italy and Spain. The cDNA or gDNA used as material had been derived from T cells, B-cell-depleted T cells, or PBMCs.

The junction had 12 bases not matched to a gene; V was cut back by 6 bases and J by 5 bases. Per germline, CDR1 MNHEY and CDR2 SVGAGI. This CDR3 is built from 15 residues. Original processing methods: Counts of nucleated cells, estimated from reference gene primer amplification, were obtained. Sequencing was performed with immunoSEQ multiplex PCR; in TCRdb, only in-frame clones are kept and a portion is missing. From that table come the V and J calls and clone size; the DNA was used to work out D and trimming. Altogether under 200,000 clones are present, more than 75% being singletons, with the ten largest covering 5% to 6.5%.

The specimen sequenced was peripheral blood. This TCR was sampled from a man aged 40-49 years with active or convalescent COVID-19. The V gene is TRBV6-5, the J gene TRBJ1-2, with TRBD1 identical over 7 bases. The CDR3 region has the DNA TGTGCCAGCAGGAGCACCCAGGGGGTAGGGTATGGCTACACCTTC. The encoded protein is CASRSTQGVGYGYTF.